Sequencing of this T cell receptor (beta chain) was carried out in a study of T cells after yellow fever vaccination. Broader study findings: The CD4 and CD8 compartments had a small share of their clonotypes in common. Most primary-vaccination clones reappeared after the booster (approximately 96% CD4, about 88% CD8).

This CDR3 has 12 residues. Germline V gene data show CDR1 as ENHRY and CDR2 as SYGVKD. In this sample, this clonotype turned up a few times. No antigen is known for it. Template switching with 5'RACE generated the TCR cDNA and added a universal primer site and UMIs. A single record per CDR3 protein comes from TCRdb applying MiXCR to the 5' RACE reads. The sample records hundreds of thousands of distinct CDR3 sequences, around an eighth being singletons. V and J are TRBV10-3 and TRBJ2-5, with 7 bases that match TRBD1. Sample: CD4+ T cells sorted from PBMCs, taken 15 days after the yellow fever booster vaccination. The TCR originated in a young man who received the YFV17D yellow fever vaccine. The CDR3 DNA reads as TGTGCGGTCGGGACAGTTCGAGAGACCCAGTACTTC. Amino acid sequence: CAVGTVRETQYF.